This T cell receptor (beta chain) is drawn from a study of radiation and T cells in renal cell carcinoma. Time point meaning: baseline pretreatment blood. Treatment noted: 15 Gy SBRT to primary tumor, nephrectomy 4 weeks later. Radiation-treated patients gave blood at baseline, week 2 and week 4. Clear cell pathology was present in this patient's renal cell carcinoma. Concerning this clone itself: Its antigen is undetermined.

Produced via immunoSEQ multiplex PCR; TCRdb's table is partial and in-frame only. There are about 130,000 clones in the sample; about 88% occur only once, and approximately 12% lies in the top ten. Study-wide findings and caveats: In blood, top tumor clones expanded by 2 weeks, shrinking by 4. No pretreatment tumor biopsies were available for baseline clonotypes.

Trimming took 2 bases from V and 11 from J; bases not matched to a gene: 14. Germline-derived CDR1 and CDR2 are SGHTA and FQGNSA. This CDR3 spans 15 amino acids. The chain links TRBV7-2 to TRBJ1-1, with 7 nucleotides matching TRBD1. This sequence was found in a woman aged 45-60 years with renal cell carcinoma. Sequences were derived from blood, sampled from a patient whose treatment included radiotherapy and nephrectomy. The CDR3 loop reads CASSLFRDSLSGAFF. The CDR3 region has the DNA TGTGCCAGCAGCTTATTCCGGGACAGCTTATCCGGGGCTTTCTTT. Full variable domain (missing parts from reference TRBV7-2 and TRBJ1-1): GAGVSQSPSNKVTEKGKDVELRCDPISGHTALYWYRQSLGQGLEFLIYFQGNSAPDKSGLPSDRFSAERTGGSVSTLTIQRTQQEDSAVYLCASSLFRDSLSGAFFGQGTRLTVV.